This TCR beta chain originates from a study of beta chain features in type 1 diabetes. Whole-study context: Sorted cells numbering approximately 110,000,000 were examined across all samples. Broader study findings: Shorter TCRB CDR3s, moderately but significantly so, were found in Type 1 diabetes patients in all four CD4+ subsets. Sampled from patients, naive, central memory and Treg TCRB repertoires appeared more similar than those sampled from healthy donors. Patients and controls would share equally any PCR tilt toward shorter templates.

V gave up 6 bases and J gave up 10 bases; unmatched junction bases: 8. Germline V gene data show CDR1 as MDHEN and CDR2 as SYDVKM. The CDR3 spans 12 residues. All of the isolated RNA was reverse transcribed, so expressed TCRB transcripts were sequenced. TCRdb's table, derived via immunoSEQ multiplex PCR, lists solely in-frame clones and lacks some. The data contain around 360,000 clones, over 10% of them seen just once; the ten biggest clones take up 0.0095% to 0.012%. This clone was recorded a few times. Its target is unknown. A single heparinised blood sample, averaging about 100 mL, was obtained per donor.

This receptor was identified in a woman between 18 and 29 years old with type 1 diabetes. Sequencing was performed on naive CD4+ T cells from blood. The rearrangement links TRBV28 to TRBJ1-1; 7 bases fit TRBD1. CDR3 DNA: TGTGCCAGCAGGTCCCGGACAGGTCTAGCTTTCTTT. It translates to CASRSRTGLAFF.